Sequencing of this TCR beta chain was carried out in a study of radiotherapy plus CTLA-4 blockade in lung cancer. Trimming removed 6 bases at V and 3 bases at J, with 15 bases between. Germline V gene lookup returns CDR1 KGHSH and CDR2 LQKENI. The CDR3 is 15 amino acids. Regarding this clone: Its specificity is unknown.

The study treated chemo-refractory metastatic non-small-cell lung cancer patients with focal radiation plus ipilimumab CTLA-4 blockade. Study-wide findings and caveats: TCR clones originating in tumors grew in number in blood after radiotherapy plus ipilimumab.

TCRdb keeps only in-frame clones here, not all; method: immunoSEQ multiplex PCR. The sample has about 80,000 clones; about four fifths are singletons. The specimen comprised peripheral blood, sampled from a patient treated with radiotherapy plus ipilimumab. This TCR was sampled from a human donor with non-small cell lung cancer who had stable disease on radiotherapy plus ipilimumab. V gene TRBV18 combines with J gene TRBJ1-5, with a possible D match to TRBD1 (6 bases). CDR3 sequence: CASSLDGQSNQPQHF. The CDR3, as DNA: TGTGCCAGCTCGCTGGATGGACAGTCCAATCAGCCCCAGCATTTT.